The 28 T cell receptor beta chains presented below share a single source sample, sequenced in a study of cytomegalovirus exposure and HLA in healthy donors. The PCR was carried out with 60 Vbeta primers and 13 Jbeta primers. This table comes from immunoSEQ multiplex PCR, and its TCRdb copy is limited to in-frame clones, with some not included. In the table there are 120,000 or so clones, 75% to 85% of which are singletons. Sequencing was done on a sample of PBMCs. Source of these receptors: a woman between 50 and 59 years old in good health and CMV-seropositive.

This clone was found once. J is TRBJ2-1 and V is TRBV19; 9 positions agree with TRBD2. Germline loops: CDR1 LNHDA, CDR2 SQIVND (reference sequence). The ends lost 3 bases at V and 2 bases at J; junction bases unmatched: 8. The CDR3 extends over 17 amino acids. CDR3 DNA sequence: TGTGCCAGTAGTATTGTGGGACTAGCTGGGACCTACAATGAGCAGTTCTTC. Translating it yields CASSIVGLAGTYNEQFF.

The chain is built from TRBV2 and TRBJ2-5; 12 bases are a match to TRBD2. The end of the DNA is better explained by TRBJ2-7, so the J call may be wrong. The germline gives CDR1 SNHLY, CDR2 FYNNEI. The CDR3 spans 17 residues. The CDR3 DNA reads TGTGCCAGCAGTGAAATGCCCGGGACTAGCGGGTCCTACGAGCAGTACTTC. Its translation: CASSEMPGTSGSYEQYF.

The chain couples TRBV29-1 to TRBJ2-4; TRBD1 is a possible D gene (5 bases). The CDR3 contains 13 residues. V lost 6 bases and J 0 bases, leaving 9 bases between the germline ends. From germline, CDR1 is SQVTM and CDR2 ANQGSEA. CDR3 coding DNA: TGCAGCGTCGGACATATAGCCAAAAACATTCAGTACTTC. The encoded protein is CSVGHIAKNIQYF.

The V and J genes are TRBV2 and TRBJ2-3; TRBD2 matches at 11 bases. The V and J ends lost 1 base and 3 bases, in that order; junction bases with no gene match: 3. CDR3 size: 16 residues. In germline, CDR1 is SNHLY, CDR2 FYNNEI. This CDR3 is CASSEGSSGRTDTQYF. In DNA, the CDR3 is TGTGCCAGCAGTGAAGGGTCTAGCGGGAGGACAGATACGCAGTATTTT.

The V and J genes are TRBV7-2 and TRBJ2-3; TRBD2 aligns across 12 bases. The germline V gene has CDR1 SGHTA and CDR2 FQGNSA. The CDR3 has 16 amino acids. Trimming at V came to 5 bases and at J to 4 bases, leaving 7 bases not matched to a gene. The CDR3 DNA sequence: TGTGCCAGCAGCGCCCTAGCGGGGGGGCCGGCAGATACGCAGTATTTT. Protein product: CASSALAGGPADTQYF. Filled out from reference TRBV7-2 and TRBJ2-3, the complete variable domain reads GAGVSQSPSNKVTEKGKDVELRCDPISGHTALYWYRQSLGQGLEFLIYFQGNSAPDKSGLPSDRFSAERTGGSVSTLTIQRTQQEDSAVYLCASSALAGGPADTQYFGPGTRLTVL.

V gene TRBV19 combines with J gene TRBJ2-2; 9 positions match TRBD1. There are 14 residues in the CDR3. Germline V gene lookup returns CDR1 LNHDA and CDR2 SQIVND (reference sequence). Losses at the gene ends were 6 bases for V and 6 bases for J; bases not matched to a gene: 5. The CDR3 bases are TGTGCCAGTAGGAACACAGGGGGCTCCGGGGAGCTGTTTTTT. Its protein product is CASRNTGGSGELFF.

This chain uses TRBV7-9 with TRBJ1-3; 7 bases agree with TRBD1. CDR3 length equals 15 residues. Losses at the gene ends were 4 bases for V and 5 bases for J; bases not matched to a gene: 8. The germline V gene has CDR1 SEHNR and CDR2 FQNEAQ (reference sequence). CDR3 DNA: TGTGCCAGCAGCTCACAAGGGACAGCGAGAAACACCATATATTTT. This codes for CASSSQGTARNTIYF.

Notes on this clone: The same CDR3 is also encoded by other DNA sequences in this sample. The CDR3 DNA follows: TGCGCCAGCAGCCAGGACAGGACTGCTAACTATGGCTACACCTTC. It yields the protein CASSQDRTANYGYTF. The chain recombines TRBV4-3 with TRBJ1-2, with TRBD1 matching over 7 bases. Germline V gives CDR1 LGHNA, CDR2 YSLEER. V gave up 3 bases and J gave up 0 bases; unmatched junction bases: 4. The CDR3 loop spans 15 amino acids.

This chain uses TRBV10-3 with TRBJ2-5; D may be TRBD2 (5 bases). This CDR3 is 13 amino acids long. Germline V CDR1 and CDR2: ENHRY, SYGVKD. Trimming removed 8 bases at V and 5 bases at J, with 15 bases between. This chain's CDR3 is CAIGPGIGETQYF. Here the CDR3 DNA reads TGTGCCATCGGTCCGGGAATTGGGGAGACCCAGTACTTC.

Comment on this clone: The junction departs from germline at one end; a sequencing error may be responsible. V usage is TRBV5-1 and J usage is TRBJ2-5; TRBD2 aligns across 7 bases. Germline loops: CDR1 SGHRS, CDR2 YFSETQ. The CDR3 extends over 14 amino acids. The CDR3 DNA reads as TGCGCAAGCACCCGGACTAGTACCCAAGAGACCCAGTACTTC. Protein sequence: CASTRTSTQETQYF.

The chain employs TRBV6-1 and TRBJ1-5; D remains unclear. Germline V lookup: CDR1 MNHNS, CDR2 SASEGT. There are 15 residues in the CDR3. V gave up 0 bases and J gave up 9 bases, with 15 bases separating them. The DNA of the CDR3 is TGTGCCAGCAGTGAAGCCTGGGCGAACAGTGGGCCCCAGCATTTT. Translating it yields CASSEAWANSGPQHF.

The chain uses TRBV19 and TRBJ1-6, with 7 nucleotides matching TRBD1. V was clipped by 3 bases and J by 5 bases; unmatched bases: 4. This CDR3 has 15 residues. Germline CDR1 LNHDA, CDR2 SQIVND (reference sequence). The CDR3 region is CASSIRGADNSPLHF. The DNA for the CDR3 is TGTGCCAGTAGTATCAGGGGGGCGGATAATTCACCCCTCCACTTT.

For the CDR3, the DNA is TGTGCCAGCAGTTTAACGACGAGGGCCTTTAATGAAAAACTGTTTTTT. Amino acid sequence: CASSLTTRAFNEKLFF. The chain couples TRBV28 to TRBJ1-4; D uncertain. Trimming shortened V by 2 bases and J by 4 bases, and 14 bases separated the two germline ends. CDR1 is MDHEN and CDR2 is SYDVKM in the germline V gene. CDR3 size: 16 residues.

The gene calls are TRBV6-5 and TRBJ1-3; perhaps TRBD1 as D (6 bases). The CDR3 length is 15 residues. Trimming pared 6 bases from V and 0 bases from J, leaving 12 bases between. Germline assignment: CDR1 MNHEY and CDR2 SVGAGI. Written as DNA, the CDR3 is TGTGCCAGCAGAAGGACAGCTAGCTCTGGAAACACCATATATTTT. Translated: CASRRTASSGNTIYF.

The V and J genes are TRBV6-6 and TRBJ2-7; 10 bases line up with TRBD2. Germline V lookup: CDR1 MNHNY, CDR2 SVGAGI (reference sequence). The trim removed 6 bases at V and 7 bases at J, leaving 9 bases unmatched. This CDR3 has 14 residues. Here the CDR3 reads CASSPLAGVAEQYF. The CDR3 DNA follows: TGTGCCAGCAGCCCCCTAGCGGGAGTGGCTGAGCAGTACTTC.

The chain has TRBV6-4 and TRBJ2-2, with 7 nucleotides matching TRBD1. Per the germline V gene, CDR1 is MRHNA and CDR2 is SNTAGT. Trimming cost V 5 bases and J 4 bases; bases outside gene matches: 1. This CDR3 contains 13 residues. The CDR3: CASSNRGTGELFF. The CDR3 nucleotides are TGTGCCAGCAGTAACAGGGGCACCGGGGAGCTGTTTTTT.

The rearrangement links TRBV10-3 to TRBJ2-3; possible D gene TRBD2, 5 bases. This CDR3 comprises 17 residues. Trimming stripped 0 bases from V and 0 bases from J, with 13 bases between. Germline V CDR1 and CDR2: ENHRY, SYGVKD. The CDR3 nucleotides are TGTGCCATCAGTGAGTCGAAGGAGGAAACTAGCACAGATACGCAGTATTTT. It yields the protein CAISESKEETSTDTQYF.

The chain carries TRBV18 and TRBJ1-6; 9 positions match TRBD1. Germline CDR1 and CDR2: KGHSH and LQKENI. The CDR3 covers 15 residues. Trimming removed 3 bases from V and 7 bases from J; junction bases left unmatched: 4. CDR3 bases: TGTGCCAGCTCACCGGGACAGGGCTTGAATTCACCCCTCCACTTT. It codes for CASSPGQGLNSPLHF.

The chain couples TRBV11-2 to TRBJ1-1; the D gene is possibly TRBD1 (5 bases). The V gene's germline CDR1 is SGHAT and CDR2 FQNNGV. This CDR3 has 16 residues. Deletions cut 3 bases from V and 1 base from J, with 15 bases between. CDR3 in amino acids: CASSFPWEGENTEAFF. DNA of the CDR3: TGTGCCAGCAGCTTCCCCTGGGAAGGGGAGAACACTGAAGCTTTCTTT.

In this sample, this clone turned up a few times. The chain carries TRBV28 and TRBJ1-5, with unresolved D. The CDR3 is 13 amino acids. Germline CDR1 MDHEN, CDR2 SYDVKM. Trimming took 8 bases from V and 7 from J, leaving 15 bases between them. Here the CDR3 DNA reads TGTGCCAGCGGGAGATTGGTCGGGCAGCCCCAGCATTTT. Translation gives CASGRLVGQPQHF. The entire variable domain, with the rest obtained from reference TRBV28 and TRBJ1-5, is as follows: DVKVTQSSRYLVKRTGEKVFLECVQDMDHENMFWYRQDPGLGLRLIYFSYDVKMKEKGDIPEGYSVSREKKERFSLILESASTNQTSMYLCASGRLVGQPQHFGDGTRLSIL.

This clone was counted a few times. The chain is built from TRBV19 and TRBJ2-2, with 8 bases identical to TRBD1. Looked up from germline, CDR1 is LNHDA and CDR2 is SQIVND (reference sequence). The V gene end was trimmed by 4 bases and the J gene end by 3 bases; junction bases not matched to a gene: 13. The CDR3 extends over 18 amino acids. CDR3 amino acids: CASSTTRSGGRDTGELFF. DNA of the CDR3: TGTGCCAGTAGTACCACGAGATCAGGGGGCCGTGACACCGGGGAGCTGTTTTTT.

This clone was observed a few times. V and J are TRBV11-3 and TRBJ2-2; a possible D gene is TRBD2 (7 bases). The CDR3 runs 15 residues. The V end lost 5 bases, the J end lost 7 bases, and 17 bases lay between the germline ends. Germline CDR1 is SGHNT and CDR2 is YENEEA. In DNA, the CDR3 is TGTGCCAGCAGCCCCTCGGGGGGCGGGATCGGGGAGCTGTTTTTT. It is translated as CASSPSGGGIGELFF. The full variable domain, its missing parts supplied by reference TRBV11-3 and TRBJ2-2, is EAGVVQSPRYKIIEKKQPVAFWCNPISGHNTLYWYLQNLGQGPELLIRYENEEAVDDSQLPKDRFSAERLKGVDSTLKIQPAELGDSAVYLCASSPSGGGIGELFFGEGSRLTVL.

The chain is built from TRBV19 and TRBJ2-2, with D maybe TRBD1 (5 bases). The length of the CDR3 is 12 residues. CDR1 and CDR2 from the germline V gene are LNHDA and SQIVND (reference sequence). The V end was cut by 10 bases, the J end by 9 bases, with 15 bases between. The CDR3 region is CANRTSCRELFF. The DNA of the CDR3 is TGTGCCAACAGGACGAGCTGCCGGGAGCTGTTTTTT.

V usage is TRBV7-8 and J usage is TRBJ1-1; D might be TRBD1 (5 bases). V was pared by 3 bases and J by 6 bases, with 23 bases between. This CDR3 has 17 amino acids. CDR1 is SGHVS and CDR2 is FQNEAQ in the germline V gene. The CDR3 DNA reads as TGTGCCAGCAGCTTTTCCCCAGGGATCGGCGAAGGGGCTGAAGCTTTCTTT. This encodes CASSFSPGIGEGAEAFF.

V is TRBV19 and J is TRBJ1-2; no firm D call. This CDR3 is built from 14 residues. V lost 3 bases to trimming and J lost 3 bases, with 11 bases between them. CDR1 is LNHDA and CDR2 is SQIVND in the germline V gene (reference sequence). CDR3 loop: CASSIHGQDYGYTF. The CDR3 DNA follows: TGTGCCAGTAGTATTCATGGGCAAGACTATGGCTACACCTTC.

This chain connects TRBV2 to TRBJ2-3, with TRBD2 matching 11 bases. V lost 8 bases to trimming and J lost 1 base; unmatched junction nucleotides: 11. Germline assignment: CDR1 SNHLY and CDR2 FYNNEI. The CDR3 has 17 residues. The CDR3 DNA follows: TGTGCCAGCGCGTGGTTAGCGGGGGGGCCTCGCACAGATACGCAGTATTTT. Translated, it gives CASAWLAGGPRTDTQYF.

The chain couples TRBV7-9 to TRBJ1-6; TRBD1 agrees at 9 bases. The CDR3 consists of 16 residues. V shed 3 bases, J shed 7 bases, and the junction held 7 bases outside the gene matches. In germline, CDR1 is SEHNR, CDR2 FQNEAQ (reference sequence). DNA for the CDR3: TGTGCCAGCAGCTTTCCGACCGACAGGGGGAATTCACCCCTCCACTTT. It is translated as CASSFPTDRGNSPLHF.

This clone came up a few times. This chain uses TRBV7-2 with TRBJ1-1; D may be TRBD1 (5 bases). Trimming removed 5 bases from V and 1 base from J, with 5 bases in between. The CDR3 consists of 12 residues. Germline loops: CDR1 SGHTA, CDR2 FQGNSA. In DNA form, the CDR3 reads TGTGCCAGCAGCACAGGGAACACTGAAGCTTTCTTT. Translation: CASSTGNTEAFF.